This is a list of T cell receptor beta chains from one sample in a study of cytomegalovirus exposure and HLA in healthy donors. Sequenced by immunoSEQ multiplex PCR; TCRdb stores in-frame clones only, minus some. The sample's table shows some 33,000 clones. The sample taken for sequencing was PBMCs. Receptor source: a female donor in good health and CMV-seronegative. The CDR3 runs from the conserved cysteine through the conserved F or W. The order of the fields is J gene, V gene, clone size, D gene, CDR3 DNA, CDR3 protein. D genes are given only for firm matches. Clone size is not always given. Where it is, it says once, few, many or a class for expanded clones.

TRBJ1-2	TRBV21-1	-	-	TGTGCCAGCAGACAGGGGACCTGTTTATATGGCTACACCTTC	CASRQGTCLYGYTF
TRBJ1-2	TRBV6-1	-	TRBD1	TGTGCCAGCAGTGAGTCGGCGCCAGGGGGCTATGGCTACACCTTC	CASSESAPGGYGYTF
TRBJ2-5	TRBV7-3	-	-	TGTGCCAGCAGCTTAAACGCAGGGTTGGAGACCCAGTACTTC	CASSLNAGLETQYF
TRBJ2-1	TRBV7-2	-	-	TGTGCCAGCAGCTTACAAGCAGTCGGGGACAATGAGCAGTTCTTC	CASSLQAVGDNEQFF
TRBJ2-3	TRBV9	-	TRBD2	TGTGCCAGCAGCTTAGCGGGGGGCCTTAGCACAGATACGCAGTATTTT	CASSLAGGLSTDTQYF
TRBJ2-1	TRBV6-4	-	-	TGTGCCAGCAGTGACAGCGGGAATGAGCAGTTCTTC	CASSDSGNEQFF
TRBJ2-4	TRBV20-1	-	-	TGCAGTGCCCCTATCTCCATTCAGTACTTC	CSAPISIQYF
TRBJ1-2	TRBV2	-	TRBD1	TGTGCCAGCAGTCAGGACAGGCCTCCTAACTATGGCTACACCTTC	CASSQDRPPNYGYTF
TRBJ2-3	TRBV9	-	TRBD2	TGTGCCAGCAGCGTAGAAGCGGGGGGGACCATCAGCACAGATACGCAGTATTTT	CASSVEAGGTISTDTQYF
TRBJ2-2	TRBV7-9	-	-	TGTGCCAGCAGCCCCTCGAACACCGGGGAGCTGTTTTTT	CASSPSNTGELFF
TRBJ2-1	TRBV7-3	medium-sized	TRBD2	TGTGCCAGCAGCCCTAGCGGGGACCACAATGAGCAGTTCTTC	CASSPSGDHNEQFF
TRBJ2-7	TRBV7-2	-	TRBD1	TGTGCCAGCAGCCCTAGGACAGGGACTGGCGAGCAGTACTTC	CASSPRTGTGEQYF
TRBJ2-3	TRBV28	-	-	TGTGCCAGCAGACCCGGTCCCTTTAGAGATACGCAGTATTTT	CASRPGPFRDTQYF
TRBJ1-6	TRBV5-8	-	TRBD1	TGTGCCAGCCTGAGGACAGGAGGTTCACCCCTCCACTTT	CASLRTGGSPLHF
TRBJ1-1	TRBV4-2	-	TRBD1	TGTGCCAGCAGCCCGACAGGGATGGGCACTGAAGCTTTCTTT	CASSPTGMGTEAFF
TRBJ1-4	TRBV6-6	-	-	TGTGCCACTCTCGGGGTAGTGCTTGAAAAACTGTTTTTT	CATLGVVLEKLFF
TRBJ1-2	TRBV27	-	-	TGTGCCAGCAGTTTACAGGGGCGGGCTAACTATGGCTACACCTTC	CASSLQGRANYGYTF
TRBJ2-7	TRBV12-5	-	-	TGTGCTAGTGGTTTGGGCAGAGAGCAGTACTTC	CASGLGREQYF
TRBJ2-3	TRBV6-5	-	TRBD2	TGTGCCAGCAGTTACGAGCGGGGAGGCACAGATACGCAGTATTTT	CASSYERGGTDTQYF
TRBJ2-6	TRBV30	-	-	TGTGCCTGGTCCAGGGGCCGATTGTCAGGGGCCAACGTCCTGACTTTC	CAWSRGRLSGANVLTF
TRBJ1-1	TRBV5-4	-	-	TGTGCCAGCAGCTTGGCAGGAGGGCCGGGCACTGAAGCTTTCTTT	CASSLAGGPGTEAFF
TRBJ2-2	TRBV30	-	-	TGTGCCTGGAGCCGGGGGTGGACCGGGGAGCTGTTTTTT	CAWSRGWTGELFF
TRBJ2-7	TRBV7-9	-	TRBD2	TGTGCCAGCAGCTCGGCGGGGGGCGATGCGCTCGAGCAGTACTTC	CASSSAGGDALEQYF
TRBJ1-4	TRBV5-1	-	-	TGCGCCAGCAGCTTGGTGGGGGCTACTAATGAAAAACTGTTTTTT	CASSLVGATNEKLFF
TRBJ1-2	TRBV2	-	-	TGTGCCAGCTCCGACAGCAACTATGGCTACACCTTC	CASSDSNYGYTF
TRBJ1-6	TRBV7-2	-	-	TGTGCCAGCAGCCCCGGACAGTTATATAATTCACCCCTCCACTTT	CASSPGQLYNSPLHF
TRBJ1-5	TRBV10-2	-	TRBD1	TGCGCCAGCAGTGGGGGACAGGGCTTAACCCAGCATTTT	CASSGGQGLTQHF
TRBJ2-3	TRBV4-2	-	-	TGTGCCAGCAGCCAAGAGTCGGGGGTCTTTAGCACAGATACGCAGTATTTT	CASSQESGVFSTDTQYF
TRBJ1-4	TRBV19	-	TRBD1	TGTGCCAGTAGTATTCGACAGGGGAGCGATGAAAAACTGTTTTTT	CASSIRQGSDEKLFF
TRBJ1-2	TRBV19	-	-	TGTGCCAGTAGTATCGCTTCGGGGGCTAACTATGGCTACACCTTC	CASSIASGANYGYTF
TRBJ1-2	TRBV28	-	TRBD1	TGTGCCAACCGGGACAGTAGCTATGGCTACACCTTC	CANRDSSYGYTF
TRBJ2-2	TRBV5-6	-	TRBD2	TGTGCCAGCAGCTGGAGCGGGACCCCCAACACCGGGGAGCTGTTTTTT	CASSWSGTPNTGELFF
TRBJ1-1	TRBV5-1	-	-	TGCGCCAGCAGCTTGGATCGCGGGAGGGGCACTGAAGCTTTCTTT	CASSLDRGRGTEAFF
TRBJ2-7	TRBV11-2	-	TRBD1	TGTGCCAGCAGCCCCTCGACAGGGATCCACGAGCAGTACTTC	CASSPSTGIHEQYF
TRBJ2-3	TRBV28	-	TRBD2	TGTGCCAGCAGGGGGAGGGTGCCAGATACGCAGTATTTT	CASRGRVPDTQYF
TRBJ1-3	TRBV6-5	-	-	TGTGCCAGCAGGGACAGCCTCCTCTCTGGAAACACCATATATTTT	CASRDSLLSGNTIYF
TRBJ2-5	TRBV5-5	-	-	TGTGCCAGCAGCTCTCCGGGAACCCAAGAGACCCAGTACTTC	CASSSPGTQETQYF
TRBJ2-5	TRBV7-9	-	TRBD1	TGTGCCGAGACCCCGGGACAGGGTGCGACCCAGTACTTC	CAETPGQGATQYF
TRBJ1-2	TRBV4-3	-	TRBD1	TGCGCCAGCAGCCGCTACCGGACAGGGGATGGCTACACCTTC	CASSRYRTGDGYTF
TRBJ2-3	TRBV6-4	-	TRBD2	TGTGCCAGCAGTGACTCTACTAGCGGGGGTACAGATACGCAGTATTTT	CASSDSTSGGTDTQYF
TRBJ2-1	TRBV2	-	TRBD2	TGTGCCAGCAGTGAAGCGCTTGGGCGGGGGGGCACAAATGAGCAGTTCTTC	CASSEALGRGGTNEQFF
TRBJ2-5	TRBV16	-	-	TGTGCCAGCAGCCAATGGTCAGTGCAAGAGACCCAGTACTTC	CASSQWSVQETQYF
TRBJ2-7	TRBV10-3	-	-	TGTGCCATCAGGGATAGGGGGTCCTCCTACGAGCAGTACTTC	CAIRDRGSSYEQYF
TRBJ2-7	TRBV18	-	TRBD1	TGTGCCAGCTCACGCCCGGACAGGGGTACTTACGAGCAGTACTTC	CASSRPDRGTYEQYF
TRBJ1-5	TRBV10-3	-	-	TGTGCCATCAGTGAGTCGTGGAGATCGTCGGGCAATCAGCCCCAGCATTTT	CAISESWRSSGNQPQHF
TRBJ1-1	TRBV7-9	-	-	TGTGCCAGCAGCATCCTCGGCACTGAAGCTTTCTTT	CASSILGTEAFF
TRBJ1-2	TRBV9	-	TRBD1	TGTGCCAGCAGCGCCCCGTCGACAGGGAGCGACTATGGCTACACCTTC	CASSAPSTGSDYGYTF
TRBJ2-7	TRBV6-5	-	TRBD2	TGTGCCAGCAGTTATCGGGCTAGCGGGGCCACCTACGAGCAGTACTTC	CASSYRASGATYEQYF